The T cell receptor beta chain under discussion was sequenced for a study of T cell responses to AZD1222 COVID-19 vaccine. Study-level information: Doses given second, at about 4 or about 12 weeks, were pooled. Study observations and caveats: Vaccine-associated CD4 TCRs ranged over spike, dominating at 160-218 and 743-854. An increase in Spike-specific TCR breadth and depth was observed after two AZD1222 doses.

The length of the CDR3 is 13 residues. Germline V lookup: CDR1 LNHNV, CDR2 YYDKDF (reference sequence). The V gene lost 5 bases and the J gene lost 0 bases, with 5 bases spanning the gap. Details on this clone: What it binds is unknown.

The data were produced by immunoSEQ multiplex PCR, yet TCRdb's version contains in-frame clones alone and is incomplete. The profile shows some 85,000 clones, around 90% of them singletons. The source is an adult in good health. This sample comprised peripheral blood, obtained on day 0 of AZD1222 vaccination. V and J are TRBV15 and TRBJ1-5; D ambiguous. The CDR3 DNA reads TGTGCCACCAGCCCGATTAGCAATCAGCCCCAGCATTTT. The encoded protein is CATSPISNQPQHF.